The 24 T cell receptor beta chains below come from one sample, sequenced in a study of CXCR3-negative and CXCR3-positive naive CD8 T cells. The libraries of TRB cDNA were prepared using 5' RACE with UMI labels. One entry per CDR3 protein, without DNA, is what TCRdb gives after re-calling the 5' RACE reads. The sample's table shows under 50,000 distinct CDR3 sequences. The sequencing sample was made of naive CXCR3- CD8+ T cells from blood. Noted subset: CD45RO-CCR7+CD27+CD95- naive CD8+ T cells lacking CXCR3 (TNR3-). These receptors all come from a human donor in good health. Some clones in this sample may be carry-over from other donors' samples.

The V gene is TRBV15, the J gene TRBJ2-1; TCRdb's assignment of TRBD2 cannot be checked, as there is no DNA. Per the germline V gene, CDR1 is LNHNV and CDR2 is YYDKDF (reference sequence). There are 17 residues in the CDR3. The CDR3 reads CATSRPAGGQVYNEQFF.

This chain uses TRBV27 with TRBJ1-1; TCRdb's D call, TRBD1, is unchecked because there is no DNA. This CDR3 is 16 amino acids long. The germline V gene has CDR1 MNHEY and CDR2 SMNVEV (reference sequence). The CDR3 sequence is CASSHSTAVMNTEAFF.

The chain links TRBV4-1 to TRBJ2-5; checking the TCRdb D call of TRBD2 is not possible without DNA. The CDR3 extends over 15 amino acids. Germline values: CDR1 MGHRA, CDR2 YSYEKL. The CDR3 sequence: CASSQDRLAGKTQYF.

The gene calls are TRBV20-1 and TRBJ2-1; the TCRdb call, TRBD2, lacks DNA for checking. Germline V gene lookup returns CDR1 DFQATT and CDR2 SNEGSKA (reference sequence). This CDR3 has 17 residues. The CDR3 reads CSARAPGGRRSFDEQFF.

This clonotype shows up as medium-sized by frequency. This chain joins TRBV19 and TRBJ1-1; lacking DNA, the TRBD1 call made by TCRdb goes unchecked. CDR3 length: 16 residues. The germline CDR1 and CDR2 sequences are LNHDA and SQIVND (reference sequence). The CDR3 protein is CATQRLFDRENTEAFF.

The chain joins TRBV10-2 to TRBJ1-4; with no DNA, the TCRdb D assignment of TRBD1 cannot be verified. CDR3 size: 13 residues. Germline V lookup: CDR1 WSHSY, CDR2 SAAADI. The CDR3 spells CASSEKGPEKLFF.

This chain joins TRBV6-5 and TRBJ2-2; the D call from TCRdb, TRBD1, cannot be confirmed without DNA. This CDR3 has 18 amino acids. CDR1 is MNHEY and CDR2 is SVGAGI in the germline V gene. The chain's CDR3 is CASSYSYYGTGNTGELFF.

The chain couples TRBV7-2 to TRBJ1-1; the TRBD1 assignment by TCRdb is unverifiable without DNA. Germline-derived CDR1 and CDR2 are SGHTA and FQGNSA. The CDR3 has 16 amino acids. CDR3 in amino acids: CASTIKQGALNTEAFF.

This chain joins TRBV6-5 and TRBJ2-1; TCRdb calls TRBD1, which cannot be checked without DNA. CDR1 MNHEY and CDR2 SVGAGI come from the germline V gene. The CDR3 consists of 15 residues. The CDR3 spells CASSRDRVGTNEQFF.

This chain uses TRBV6-5 with TRBJ2-3; TCRdb gives TRBD2 as the D gene, but with no DNA this cannot be confirmed. This CDR3 has 18 residues. CDR1 and CDR2 from the germline V gene are MNHEY and SVGAGI. The CDR3 region is CASSVTSGRVFGTDTQYF.

The J gene is TRBJ1-5, the V gene TRBV27; TCRdb lists TRBD1, though no DNA is available to test this call. Germline assignment: CDR1 MNHEY and CDR2 SMNVEV (reference sequence). The length of the CDR3 is 14 residues. Here the CDR3 reads CASSLNRGDQPQHF.

The chain combines TRBV5-1 with TRBJ2-7; there is no DNA to check the TCRdb D call of TRBD2. The CDR3 has 15 amino acids. CDR1 and CDR2 (germline): SGHRS, YFSETQ. CDR3 amino acids: CASSLDWGGGYEQYF. The whole variable domain, remainder taken from reference TRBV5-1 and TRBJ2-7, is KAGVTQTPRYLIKTRGQQVTLSCSPISGHRSVSWYQQTPGQGLQFLFEYFSETQRNKGNFPGRFSGRQFSNSRSEMNVSTLELGDSALYLCASSLDWGGGYEQYFGPGTRLTVT.

The CDR3: CASSPMNQPQHF. The V call is TRBV2, the J call TRBJ1-5. This CDR3 contains 12 residues. Germline CDR1 is SNHLY and CDR2 is FYNNEI.

This chain joins TRBV12-3 or TRBV12-4 and TRBJ2-5; absent DNA, TCRdb's TRBD1 call cannot be checked. CDR3 length: 13 residues. This chain's CDR3 is CASTPEDQETQYF.

The V call is TRBV28, the J call TRBJ2-7; there is no DNA to check the TCRdb D call of TRBD1. The CDR3 length is 12 residues. CDR1 MDHEN and CDR2 SYDVKM come from the germline V gene. CDR3 in amino acids: CASSRDSYEQYF.

CDR3 sequence: CASSSAGTSGIHQRVNEQLF. The chain has TRBV11-2 and TRBJ2-1; no DNA is available, so the TRBD2 call from TCRdb remains unchecked. CDR1 and CDR2 (germline): SGHAT, FQNNGV. The length of the CDR3 is 20 residues.

The gene calls are TRBV7-6 and TRBJ2-7; TCRdb designates TRBD1, a call that cannot be tested without DNA. From germline, CDR1 is SGHVS and CDR2 FNYEAQ. This CDR3 is built from 13 residues. CDR3: CASSLQGIDEQYF.

J is TRBJ2-2 and V is TRBV19; absent DNA, TCRdb's TRBD2 call cannot be checked. Germline V CDR1 and CDR2: LNHDA, SQIVND (reference sequence). The CDR3 spans 15 residues. CDR3: CASTLGTRGTGELFF.

This chain links TRBV20-1 with TRBJ2-7; the TCRdb D gene call, TRBD1, has no DNA to confirm it. CDR1 and CDR2 (germline): DFQATT, SNEGSKA (reference sequence). The CDR3 covers 14 residues. CDR3: CSATLRGRAYEQYF.

This chain joins TRBV29-1 and TRBJ1-5. Germline CDR1 SQVTM, CDR2 ANQGSEA. The CDR3 consists of 13 residues. CDR3 sequence reads: CSVGLGYNQPQHF.

The genes are TRBV14 and TRBJ2-3; TCRdb reports TRBD1, a call that lacks DNA to check it against. The CDR3 consists of 14 residues. Germline CDR1 reads SGHDN; CDR2 reads FVKESK. The CDR3 loop is CASSQDGGGDTQYF.

The CDR3 reads CASSPPRDEQFF. The chain uses TRBV7-9 and TRBJ2-1; the D call of TRBD1 rests on TCRdb alone, since no DNA is present to check it. This CDR3 has 12 residues. Germline loops: CDR1 SEHNR, CDR2 FQNEAQ (reference sequence).

By frequency, this clonotype is medium-sized. This rearrangement joins TRBV12-3 or TRBV12-4 to TRBJ2-3. CDR3 length: 11 residues. The CDR3 reads CASSFGDTQYF.

The chain combines TRBV7-9 with TRBJ1-2; TCRdb proposes TRBD1, but this gene call is untestable without DNA. Germline CDR1 is SEHNR and CDR2 is FQNEAQ (reference sequence). The CDR3 totals 13 residues. CDR3 region: CASSLGEGRGYTF.